The 13 T cell receptor beta chains listed next were all sequenced from one sample in a study of regulatory T cells in long-lasting Graves disease. Sequencing libraries for TCR beta were prepared with iRepertoire HTBI primers and Arm-PCR of CDR3 regions. Each CDR3 protein gets one entry after TCRdb re-called the multiplex PCR reads with MiXCR. Of hundreds of thousands of distinct CDR3 sequences listed, around 20% were seen once; the top ten hold around 20%. Time point here: persistent/refractory GD, antithyroid drugs over 5 years with positive TRAb. From PBMCs, RNA was extracted and then used to make the TCR library. The sequencing used peripheral blood mononuclear cells (PBMCs), collected when the disease was refractory, from a patient treated with antithyroid drugs. These receptors all come from a female donor with Graves disease.

This clonotype was picked up many times. The chain links TRBV30 to TRBJ2-7; 8 bases agree with TRBD1. This CDR3 spans 14 amino acids. Trimming took 3 bases from V and 3 from J; bases not matched to a gene: 7. In germline, CDR1 is GTSNPN, CDR2 SVGIG (reference sequence). The CDR3 is CAWSTRTGNYEQYF. CDR3 nucleotide sequence: TGTGCCTGGAGCACCCGGACAGGGAACTACGAGCAGTACTTC.

The V gene is TRBV30, the J gene TRBJ2-1, with 8 bases lining up with TRBD2. CDR3 length equals 13 residues. J gave up 8 bases and V 4 bases, and 7 bases lay outside the gene matches. The germline CDR1 and CDR2 sequences are GTSNPN and SVGIG (reference sequence). CDR3 loop: CAWILSGGDEQFF. The CDR3 region has the DNA TGTGCCTGGATCCTATCGGGAGGGGATGAGCAGTTCTTC.

This clonotype was counted at least ten times. The rearrangement links TRBV29-1 to TRBJ1-1, with 8 bases lining up with TRBD1. Trimming at V came to 3 bases and at J to 4 bases, leaving 7 bases not matched to a gene. There are 14 residues in the CDR3. CDR1 and CDR2 from the germline V gene are SQVTM and ANQGSEA. DNA for the CDR3: TGCAGCGTTGACAGGGGGCGGTTTAGCACTGAAGCTTTCTTT. Translated, it gives CSVDRGRFSTEAFF.

This clonotype showed up just a few times. The rearrangement joins TRBV28 to TRBJ2-6; TRBD1 aligns across 11 bases. The trim removed 5 bases at V and 2 bases at J, leaving 17 bases unmatched. CDR1 is MDHEN, CDR2 SYDVKM, per germline. The length of the CDR3 is 21 residues. The DNA for the CDR3 is TGTGCCAGCAGTACAACACTACCCGGGACAGGGGGTTGGGCTGGGGCCAACGTCCTGACTTTC. Residues: CASSTTLPGTGGWAGANVLTF.

This clonotype was seen many times. The V and J genes are TRBV30 and TRBJ1-2; 7 bases are a match to TRBD1. This CDR3 is built from 14 residues. From germline, CDR1 is GTSNPN and CDR2 SVGIG (reference sequence). V was pared by 3 bases and J by 6 bases, with 10 bases of the junction left unmatched. CDR3 nucleotides: TGTGCCTGGAGAACCCAGGGGGGTATCCATGGCTACACCTTC. Translated: CAWRTQGGIHGYTF. Filled out from reference TRBV30 and TRBJ1-2, the complete variable domain reads SQTIHQWPATLVQPVGSPLSLECTVEGTSNPNLYWYRQAAGRGLQLLFYSVGIGQISSEVPQNLSASRPQDRQFILSSKKLLLSDSGFYLCAWRTQGGIHGYTFGSGTRLTVV.

The sample holds a few counts of this clonotype. V is TRBV12-3 or TRBV12-4 and J is TRBJ2-2; 8 nucleotides match TRBD1. The CDR3 has 16 residues. Trimming cost V 5 bases and J 0 bases; bases outside gene matches: 5. DNA of the CDR3: TGTGCCAGCAGTCGATCAGGGGGCGCGAACACCGGGGAGCTGTTTTTT. Residues: CASSRSGGANTGELFF.

This clonotype was counted ten times or more. The rearrangement uses TRBV12-3 or TRBV12-4 and TRBJ1-1; a possible D gene is TRBD1 (5 bases). V was pared by 3 bases and J by 4 bases, with 9 bases between. The CDR3 totals 13 residues. The CDR3 sequence: CASSFAGSTEAFF. The CDR3 DNA sequence: TGTGCCAGCAGTTTTGCAGGGAGCACTGAAGCTTTCTTT.

This clonotype was counted only a few times. J is TRBJ1-5 and V is TRBV20-1; D may be TRBD1 (5 bases). This CDR3 is built from 14 residues. V lost 6 bases to trimming and J lost 4 bases, with 16 bases between them. Germline loops: CDR1 DFQATT, CDR2 SNEGSKA (reference sequence). Here the CDR3 DNA reads TGCAGTGCGGATCCCGGGACTGGTAATCAGCCCCAGCATTTT. It is translated as CSADPGTGNQPQHF.

This clonotype showed up many times. The chain recombines TRBV12-3 or TRBV12-4 with TRBJ2-2, with D hard to call. This CDR3 region has 15 residues. The V gene lost 5 bases and the J gene lost 4 bases, with 14 bases spanning the gap. CDR3 coding DNA: TGTGCCAGCAGTCCTACCTGGGATATCACCGGGGAGCTGTTTTTT. Translating gives CASSPTWDITGELFF.

The chain employs TRBV7-3 and TRBJ2-3, with D possibly TRBD2 on 6 matching bases. Trimming pared 5 bases from V and 0 bases from J, leaving 12 bases between. The CDR3 totals 15 residues. Germline loops: CDR1 SGHTA, CDR2 FQGTGA. In DNA, the CDR3 is TGTGCCAGCAGCCCAGGGACTCTGAGCACAGATACGCAGTATTTT. Translated, it gives CASSPGTLSTDTQYF.

For this clonotype: This sequence may be a read error, since a much larger clone differs from it by one base. This sequence joins TRBV7-2 and TRBJ2-7; D gene ambiguous. There are 13 residues in the CDR3. Germline V lookup: CDR1 SGHTA, CDR2 FQGNSA. The germline V and J ends were trimmed by 6 bases and 0 bases, with 9 bases remaining between them. The CDR3, as DNA: TGTGCCAGCAGATCTGGTGTCTCCTACGAGCAGTACTTC. Amino acids: CASRSGVSYEQYF.

The V gene is TRBV7-3, the J gene TRBJ2-5; 10 positions match TRBD1. Per the germline V gene, CDR1 is SGHTA and CDR2 is FQGTGA. The CDR3 loop spans 16 amino acids. J was trimmed by 5 bases and V by 0 bases; bases with no gene match: 6. CDR3 sequence: CASSLTGTGAGETQYF. The CDR3 DNA sequence: TGTGCCAGCAGCTTAACGGGGACAGGGGCGGGGGAGACCCAGTACTTC.

This clonotype has only one observation. CDR3 DNA sequence: TGTGCCAGCACCCCTCTTGGACTAGCGGGCTTAGATACGCAGTATTTT. It encodes CASTPLGLAGLDTQYF. The chain couples TRBV12-3 or TRBV12-4 to TRBJ2-3, with 11 bases aligning to TRBD2. The junction had 11 bases not matched to a gene; V was cut back by 7 bases and J by 5 bases. This CDR3 is 16 amino acids long.